The clone carrying this T cell receptor beta chain was observed many times. What it recognizes is unknown. The CDR3 sequence is 14 residues long. With 2 bases removed from V and 5 bases from J, the gap between germline ends came to 10 bases. Germline V CDR1 and CDR2: SGDLS, YYNGEE. This record comes from a study of CD8 T cells in ankylosing spondylitis. Study-level results: Existing reports had already noted some motif variants in reactive arthritis synovial fluid and blood. Within peripheral blood, clones linked to disease were CD8+ and relatively rare. What seemed typical of ankylosing spondylitis blood was a TCR beta motif built from about 8 highly homologous variants.

5'-RACE, quantitative and with molecular barcodes, yielded the TCR beta libraries. TCRdb reprocessed the 5' RACE reads via MiXCR and lists one record per CDR3 protein. This sample has under 7,500 distinct CDR3 sequences; roughly 2.9% occur once, and the top ten carry around two fifths. The chain combines TRBV9 with TRBJ2-2, with D maybe TRBD2 (5 bases). The TCR comes from a female donor with ankylosing spondylitis or in good health (not recorded which). The material sequenced was blood, either unsorted or a sorted T cell fraction (not recorded which). CDR3 region: CASSVVSGTGELFF. CDR3 bases: TGTGCCAGCAGCGTGGTATCGGGGACCGGGGAGCTGTTTTTT.